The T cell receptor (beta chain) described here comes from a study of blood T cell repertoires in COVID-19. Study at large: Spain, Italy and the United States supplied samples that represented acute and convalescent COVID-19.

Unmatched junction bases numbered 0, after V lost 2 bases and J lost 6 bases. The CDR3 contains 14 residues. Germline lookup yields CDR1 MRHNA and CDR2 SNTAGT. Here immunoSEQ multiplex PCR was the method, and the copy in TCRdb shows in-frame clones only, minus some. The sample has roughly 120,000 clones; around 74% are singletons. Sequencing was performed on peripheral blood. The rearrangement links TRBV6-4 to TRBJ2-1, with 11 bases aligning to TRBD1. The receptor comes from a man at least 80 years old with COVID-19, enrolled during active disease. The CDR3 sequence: CASSDGTGGNEQFF. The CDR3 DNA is TGTGCCAGCAGTGACGGGACAGGGGGCAATGAGCAGTTCTTC.